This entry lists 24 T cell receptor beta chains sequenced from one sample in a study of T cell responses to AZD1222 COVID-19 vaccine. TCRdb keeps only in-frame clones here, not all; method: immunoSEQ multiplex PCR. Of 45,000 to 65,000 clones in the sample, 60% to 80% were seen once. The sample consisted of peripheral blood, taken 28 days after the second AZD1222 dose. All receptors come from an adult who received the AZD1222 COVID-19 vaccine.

The CDR3 DNA sequence: TGTGCCAGCAGCCTTTGGGGGGACGGGGACAATGAGCAGTTCTTC. As protein: CASSLWGDGDNEQFF. This sequence joins TRBV11-3 and TRBJ2-1; D may be TRBD2 (6 bases). V gave up 5 bases and J gave up 5 bases, with 16 bases separating them. Per the germline V gene, CDR1 is SGHNT and CDR2 is YENEEA. CDR3 size: 15 residues.

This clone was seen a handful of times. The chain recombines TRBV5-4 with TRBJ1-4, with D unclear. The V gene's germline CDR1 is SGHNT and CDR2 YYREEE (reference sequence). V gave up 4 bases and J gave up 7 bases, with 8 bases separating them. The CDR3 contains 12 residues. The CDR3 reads CASSRTGEKLFF. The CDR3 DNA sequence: TGTGCCAGCAGCCGGACTGGTGAAAAACTGTTTTTT.

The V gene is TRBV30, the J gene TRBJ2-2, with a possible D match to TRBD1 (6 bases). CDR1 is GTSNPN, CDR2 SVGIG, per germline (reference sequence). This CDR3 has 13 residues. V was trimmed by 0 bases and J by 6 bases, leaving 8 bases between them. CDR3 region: CAWSVQGPGELFF. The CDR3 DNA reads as TGTGCCTGGAGTGTCCAGGGGCCCGGGGAGCTGTTTTTT. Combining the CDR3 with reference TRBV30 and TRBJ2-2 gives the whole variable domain SQTIHQWPATLVQPVGSPLSLECTVEGTSNPNLYWYRQAAGRGLQLLFYSVGIGQISSEVPQNLSASRPQDRQFILSSKKLLLSDSGFYLCAWSVQGPGELFFGEGSRLTVL.

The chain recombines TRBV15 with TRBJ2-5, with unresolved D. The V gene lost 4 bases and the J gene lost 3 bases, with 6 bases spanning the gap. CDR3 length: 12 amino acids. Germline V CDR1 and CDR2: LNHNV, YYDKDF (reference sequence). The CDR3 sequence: CATSNQKETQYF. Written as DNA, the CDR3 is TGTGCCACCAGCAACCAGAAAGAGACCCAGTACTTC.

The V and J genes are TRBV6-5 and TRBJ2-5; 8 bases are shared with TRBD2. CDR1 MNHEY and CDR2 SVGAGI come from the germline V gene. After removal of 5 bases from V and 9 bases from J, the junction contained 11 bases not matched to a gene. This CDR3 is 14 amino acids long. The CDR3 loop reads CASSKPGLEGPQYF. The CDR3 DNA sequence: TGTGCCAGCAGTAAACCGGGACTAGAAGGCCCCCAGTACTTC.

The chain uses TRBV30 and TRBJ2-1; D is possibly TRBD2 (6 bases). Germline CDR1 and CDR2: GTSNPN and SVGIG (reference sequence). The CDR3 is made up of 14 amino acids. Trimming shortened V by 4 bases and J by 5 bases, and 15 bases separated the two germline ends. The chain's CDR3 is CAWMGEETDNEQFF. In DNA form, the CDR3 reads TGTGCCTGGATGGGGGAGGAAACTGACAATGAGCAGTTCTTC.

CDR3 DNA sequence: TGCAGCGTTGAAGATCTTCACCGGGCTCGGGGCTACACCTTC. Translating gives CSVEDLHRARGYTF. This rearrangement joins TRBV29-1 to TRBJ1-2; D is unclear. The CDR3 has 14 amino acids. V lost 0 bases and J lost 8, with 16 bases in between. CDR1 and CDR2 (germline): SQVTM, ANQGSEA.

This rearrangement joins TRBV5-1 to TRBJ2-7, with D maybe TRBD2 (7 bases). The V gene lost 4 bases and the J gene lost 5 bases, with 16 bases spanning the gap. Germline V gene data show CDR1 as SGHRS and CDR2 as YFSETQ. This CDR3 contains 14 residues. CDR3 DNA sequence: TGCGCCAGCAGCCCGAGGGGGGGGCCCGACGAGCAGTACTTC. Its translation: CASSPRGGPDEQYF. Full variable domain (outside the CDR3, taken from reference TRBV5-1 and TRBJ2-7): KAGVTQTPRYLIKTRGQQVTLSCSPISGHRSVSWYQQTPGQGLQFLFEYFSETQRNKGNFPGRFSGRQFSNSRSEMNVSTLELGDSALYLCASSPRGGPDEQYFGPGTRLTVT.

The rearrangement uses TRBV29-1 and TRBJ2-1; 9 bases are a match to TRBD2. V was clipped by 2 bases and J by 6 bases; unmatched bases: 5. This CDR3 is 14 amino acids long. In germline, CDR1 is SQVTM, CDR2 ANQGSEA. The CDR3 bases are TGCAGCGTTGAATCGCCTAGCGGGATCAATGAGCAGTTCTTC. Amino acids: CSVESPSGINEQFF.

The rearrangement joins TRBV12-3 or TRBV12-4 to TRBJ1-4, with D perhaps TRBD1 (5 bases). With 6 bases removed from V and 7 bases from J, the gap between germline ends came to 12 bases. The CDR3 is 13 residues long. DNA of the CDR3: TGTGCCAGCAGACGAGGGGACGGTGAAAAACTGTTTTTT. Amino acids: CASRRGDGEKLFF.

The CDR3 DNA is TGCGCCAGCAGTGCGGGGGGTCAGCCCCAGCATTTT. Its translation is CASSAGGQPQHF. This chain links TRBV10-1 with TRBJ1-5; D may be TRBD1 (5 bases). Per germline, CDR1 WNHNN and CDR2 SYGVQD (reference sequence). This CDR3 has 12 residues. The V gene lost 4 bases and the J gene lost 6 bases, with 7 bases spanning the gap.

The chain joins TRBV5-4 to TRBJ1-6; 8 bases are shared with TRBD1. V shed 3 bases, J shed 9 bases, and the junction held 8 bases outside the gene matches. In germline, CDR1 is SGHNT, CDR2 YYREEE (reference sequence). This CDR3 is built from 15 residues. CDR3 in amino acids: CASSWTGIGASPLHF. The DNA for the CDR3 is TGTGCCAGCAGCTGGACAGGGATCGGGGCTTCACCCCTCCACTTT.

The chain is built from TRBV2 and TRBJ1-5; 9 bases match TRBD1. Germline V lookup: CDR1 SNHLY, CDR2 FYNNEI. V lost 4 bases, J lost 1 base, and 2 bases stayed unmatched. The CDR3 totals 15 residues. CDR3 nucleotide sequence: TGTGCCAGCAGTGGACAGGGGGGGAGCAATCAGCCCCAGCATTTT. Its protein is CASSGQGGSNQPQHF. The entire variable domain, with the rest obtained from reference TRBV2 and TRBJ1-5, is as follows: EPEVTQTPSHQVTQMGQEVILRCVPISNHLYFYWYRQILGQKVEFLVSFYNNEISEKSEIFDDQFSVERPDGSNFTLKIRSTKLEDSAMYFCASSGQGGSNQPQHFGDGTRLSIL.

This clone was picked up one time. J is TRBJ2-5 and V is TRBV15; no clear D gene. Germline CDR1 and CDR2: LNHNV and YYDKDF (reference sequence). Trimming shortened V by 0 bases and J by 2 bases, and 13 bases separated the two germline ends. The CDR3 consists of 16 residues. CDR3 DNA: TGTGCCACCAGCAGAGATCACTCGTCCGGGCAAGAGACCCAGTACTTC. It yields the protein CATSRDHSSGQETQYF. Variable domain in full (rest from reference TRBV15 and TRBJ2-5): DAMVIQNPRYQVTQFGKPVTLSCSQTLNHNVMYWYQQKSSQAPKLLFHYYDKDFNNEADTPDNFQSRRPNTSFCFLDIRSPGLGDTAMYLCATSRDHSSGQETQYFGPGTRLLVL.

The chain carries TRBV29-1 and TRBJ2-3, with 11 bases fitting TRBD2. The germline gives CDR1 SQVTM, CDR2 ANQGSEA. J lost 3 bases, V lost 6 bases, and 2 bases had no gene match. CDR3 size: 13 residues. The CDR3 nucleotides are TGCAGCGTCTTAGCGGGGGGGACAGATACGCAGTATTTT. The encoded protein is CSVLAGGTDTQYF.

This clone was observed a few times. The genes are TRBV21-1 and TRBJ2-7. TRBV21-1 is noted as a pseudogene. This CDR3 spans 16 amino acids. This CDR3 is CASSKAPRTESYEQYV. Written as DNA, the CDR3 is TGTGCCAGCAGCAAAGCGCCTCGGACCGAGTCCTACGAGCAGTACGTC.

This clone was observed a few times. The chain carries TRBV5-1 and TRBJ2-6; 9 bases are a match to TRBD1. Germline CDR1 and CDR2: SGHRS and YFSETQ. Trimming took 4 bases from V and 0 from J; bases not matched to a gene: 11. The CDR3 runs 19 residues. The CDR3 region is CASSKDRGYSISGANVLTF. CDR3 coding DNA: TGCGCCAGCAGCAAGGACAGGGGCTATTCGATCTCTGGGGCCAACGTCCTGACTTTC.

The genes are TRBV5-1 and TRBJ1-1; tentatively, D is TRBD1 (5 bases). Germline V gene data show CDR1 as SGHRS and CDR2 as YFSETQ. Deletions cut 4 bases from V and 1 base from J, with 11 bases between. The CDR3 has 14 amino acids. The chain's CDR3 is CASSGGNGNTEAFF. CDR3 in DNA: TGCGCCAGCAGCGGGGGGAATGGGAACACTGAAGCTTTCTTT.

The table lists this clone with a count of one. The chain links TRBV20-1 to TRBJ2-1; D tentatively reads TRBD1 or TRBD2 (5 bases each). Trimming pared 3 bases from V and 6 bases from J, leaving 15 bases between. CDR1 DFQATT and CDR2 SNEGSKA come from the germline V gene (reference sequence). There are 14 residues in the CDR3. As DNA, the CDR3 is TGCAGTGCTAGTACCGGGGCTCCCCTCAATGAGCAGTTCTTC. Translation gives CSASTGAPLNEQFF.

The CDR3 DNA reads TGTGCCAGCACTAAAGCGGGGACCACAGATACGCAGTATTTT. Its protein is CASTKAGTTDTQYF. The J gene is TRBJ2-3, the V gene TRBV2; 7 bases agree with TRBD2. The CDR3 spans 14 residues. V lost 7 bases to trimming and J lost 2 bases; unmatched junction nucleotides: 6. Germline V CDR1 and CDR2: SNHLY, FYNNEI.

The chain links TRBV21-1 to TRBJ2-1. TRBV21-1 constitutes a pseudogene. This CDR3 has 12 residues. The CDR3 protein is CASKRGTNEQFF. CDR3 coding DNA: TGTGCCAGCAAGAGAGGGACCAATGAGCAGTTCTTC.

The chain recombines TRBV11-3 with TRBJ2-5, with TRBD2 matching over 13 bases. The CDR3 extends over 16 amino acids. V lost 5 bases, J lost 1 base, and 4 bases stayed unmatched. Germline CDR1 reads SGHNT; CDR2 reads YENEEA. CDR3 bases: TGTGCCAGCAGCCGAGGGACTAGCGGGATCCAAGAGACCCAGTACTTC. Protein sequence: CASSRGTSGIQETQYF.

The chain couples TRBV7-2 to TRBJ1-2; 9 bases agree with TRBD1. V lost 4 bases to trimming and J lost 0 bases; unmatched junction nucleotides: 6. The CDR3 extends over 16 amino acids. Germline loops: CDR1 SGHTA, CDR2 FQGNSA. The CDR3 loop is CASSYRDRAANYGYTF. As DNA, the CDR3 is TGTGCCAGCAGCTACAGGGACAGGGCCGCTAACTATGGCTACACCTTC. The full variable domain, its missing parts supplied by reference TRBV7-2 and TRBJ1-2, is GAGVSQSPSNKVTEKGKDVELRCDPISGHTALYWYRQSLGQGLEFLIYFQGNSAPDKSGLPSDRFSAERTGGSVSTLTIQRTQQEDSAVYLCASSYRDRAANYGYTFGSGTRLTVV.

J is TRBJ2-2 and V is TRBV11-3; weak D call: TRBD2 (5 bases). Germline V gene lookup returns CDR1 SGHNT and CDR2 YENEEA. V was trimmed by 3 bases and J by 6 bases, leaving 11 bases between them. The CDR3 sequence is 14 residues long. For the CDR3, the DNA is TGTGCCAGCAGCTTCGGGATCGGGGCCGGGGAGCTGTTTTTT. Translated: CASSFGIGAGELFF.